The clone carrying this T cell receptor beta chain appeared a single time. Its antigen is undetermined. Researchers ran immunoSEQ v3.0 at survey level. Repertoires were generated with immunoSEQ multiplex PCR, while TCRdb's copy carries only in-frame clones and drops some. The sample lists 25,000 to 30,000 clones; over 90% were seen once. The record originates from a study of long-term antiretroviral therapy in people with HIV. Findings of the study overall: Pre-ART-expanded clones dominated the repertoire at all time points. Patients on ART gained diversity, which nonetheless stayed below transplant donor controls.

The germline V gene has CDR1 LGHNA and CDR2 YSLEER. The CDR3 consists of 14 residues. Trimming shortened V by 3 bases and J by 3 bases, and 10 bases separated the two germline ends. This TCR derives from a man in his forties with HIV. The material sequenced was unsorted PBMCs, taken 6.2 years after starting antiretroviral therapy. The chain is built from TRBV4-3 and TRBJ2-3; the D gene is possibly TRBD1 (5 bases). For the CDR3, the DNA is TGCGCCAGCAGCCAGGGGCTTGCAACAGATACGCAGTATTTT. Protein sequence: CASSQGLATDTQYF.